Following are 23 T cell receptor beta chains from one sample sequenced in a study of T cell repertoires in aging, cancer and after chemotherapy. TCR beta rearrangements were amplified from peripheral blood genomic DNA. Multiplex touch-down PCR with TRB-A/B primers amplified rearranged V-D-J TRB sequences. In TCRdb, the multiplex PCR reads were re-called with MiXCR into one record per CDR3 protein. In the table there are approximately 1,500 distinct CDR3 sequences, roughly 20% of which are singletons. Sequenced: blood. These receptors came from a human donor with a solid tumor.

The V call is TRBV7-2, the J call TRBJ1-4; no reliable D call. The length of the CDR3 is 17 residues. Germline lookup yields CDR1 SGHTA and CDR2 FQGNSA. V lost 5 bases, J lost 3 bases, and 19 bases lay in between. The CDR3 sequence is CASSLDSGFGANEKLFF. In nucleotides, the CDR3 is TGTGCCAGCAGCCTGGACTCCGGGTTCGGGGCTAATGAAAAACTGTTTTTT.

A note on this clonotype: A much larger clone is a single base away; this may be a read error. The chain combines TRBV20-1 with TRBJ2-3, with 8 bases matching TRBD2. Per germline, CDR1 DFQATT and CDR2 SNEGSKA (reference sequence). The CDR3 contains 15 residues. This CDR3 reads CSARDTGGPADTQCF. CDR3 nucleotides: TGCAGTGCTAGAGATACGGGGGGGCCGGCAGATACGCAGTGTTTT.

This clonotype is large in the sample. The chain's CDR3 is CASRIGDPGSPLHF. The CDR3 DNA reads TGTGCCAGCAGGATTGGAGATCCAGGTTCACCCCTCCACTTT. The rearrangement joins TRBV5-4 to TRBJ1-6; D unresolved. Trimming took off 5 bases at V and 9 bases at J, with 15 bases between the two ends. CDR3 length: 14 amino acids. Germline CDR1 is SGHNT and CDR2 is YYREEE (reference sequence).

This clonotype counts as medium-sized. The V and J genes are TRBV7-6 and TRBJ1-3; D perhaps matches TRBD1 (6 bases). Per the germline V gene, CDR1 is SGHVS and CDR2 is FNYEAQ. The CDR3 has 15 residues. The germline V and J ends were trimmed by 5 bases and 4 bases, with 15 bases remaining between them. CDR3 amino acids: CASSTRGGQGNTIYF. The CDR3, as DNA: TGTGCCAGCAGCACCCGGGGGGGGCAAGGAAACACCATATATTTT.

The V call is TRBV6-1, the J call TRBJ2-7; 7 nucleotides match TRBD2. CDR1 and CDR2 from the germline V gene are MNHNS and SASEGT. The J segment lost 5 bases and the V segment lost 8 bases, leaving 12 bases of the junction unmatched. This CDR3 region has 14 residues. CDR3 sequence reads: CASRHGREEDEQYF. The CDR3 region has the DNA TGTGCCAGCCGCCATGGCCGGGAGGAGGACGAGCAGTACTTC.

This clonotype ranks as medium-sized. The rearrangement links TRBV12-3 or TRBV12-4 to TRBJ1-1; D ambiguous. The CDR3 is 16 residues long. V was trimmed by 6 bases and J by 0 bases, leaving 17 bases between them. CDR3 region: CASRFDRYGMNTEAFF. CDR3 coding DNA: TGTGCCAGCAGGTTCGATAGGTACGGGATGAACACTGAAGCTTTCTTT.

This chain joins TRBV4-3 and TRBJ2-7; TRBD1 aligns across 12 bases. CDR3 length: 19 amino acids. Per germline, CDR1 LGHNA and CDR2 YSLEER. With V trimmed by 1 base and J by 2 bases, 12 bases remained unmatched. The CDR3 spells CASSQGWDRGPPRTYEQYF. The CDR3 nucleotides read TGCGCCAGCAGCCAAGGATGGGACAGGGGGCCACCCAGGACCTACGAGCAGTACTTC.

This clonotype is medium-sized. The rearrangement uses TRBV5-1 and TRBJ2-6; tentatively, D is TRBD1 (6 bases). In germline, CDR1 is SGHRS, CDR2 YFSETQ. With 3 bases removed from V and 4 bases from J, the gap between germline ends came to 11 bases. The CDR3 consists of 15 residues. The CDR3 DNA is TGCGCCAGCAGCTCACCAGGGGCCGGGGCCAACGTCCTGACTTTC. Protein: CASSSPGAGANVLTF.

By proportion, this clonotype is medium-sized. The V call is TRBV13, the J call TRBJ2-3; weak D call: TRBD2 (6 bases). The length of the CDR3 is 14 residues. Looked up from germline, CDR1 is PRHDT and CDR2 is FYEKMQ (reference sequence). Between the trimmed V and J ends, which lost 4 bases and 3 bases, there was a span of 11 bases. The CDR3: CASSSGLQTDTQYF. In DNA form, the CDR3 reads TGTGCCAGCAGCTCGGGACTCCAAACAGATACGCAGTATTTT.

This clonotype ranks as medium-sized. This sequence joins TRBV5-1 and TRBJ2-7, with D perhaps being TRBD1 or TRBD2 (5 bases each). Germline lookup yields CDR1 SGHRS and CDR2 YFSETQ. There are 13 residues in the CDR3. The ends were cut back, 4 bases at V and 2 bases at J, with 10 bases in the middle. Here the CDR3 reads CASSPMGAYEQYF. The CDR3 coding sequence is TGCGCCAGCAGCCCGATGGGGGCCTACGAGCAGTACTTC.

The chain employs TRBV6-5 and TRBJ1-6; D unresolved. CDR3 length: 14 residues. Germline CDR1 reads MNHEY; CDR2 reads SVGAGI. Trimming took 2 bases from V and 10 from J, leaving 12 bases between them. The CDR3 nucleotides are TGTGCCAGCAGTTACAAAGGCTCCGAGTCACCCCTCCACTTT. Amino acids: CASSYKGSESPLHF.

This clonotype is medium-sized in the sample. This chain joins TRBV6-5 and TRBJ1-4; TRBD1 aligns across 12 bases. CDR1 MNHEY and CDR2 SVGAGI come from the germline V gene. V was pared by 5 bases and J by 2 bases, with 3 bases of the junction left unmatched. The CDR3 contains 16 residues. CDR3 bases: TGTGCCAGCAGTGAAGGGACAGGGGGCACTAATGAAAAACTGTTTTTT. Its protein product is CASSEGTGGTNEKLFF.

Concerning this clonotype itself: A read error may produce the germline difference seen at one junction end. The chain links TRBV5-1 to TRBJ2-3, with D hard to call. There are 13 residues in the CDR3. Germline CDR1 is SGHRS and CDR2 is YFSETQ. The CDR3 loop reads CASSLQSSDTQYF. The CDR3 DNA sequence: TGTGCCAGCAGCTTACAGTCAAGCGATACGCAGTATTTT.

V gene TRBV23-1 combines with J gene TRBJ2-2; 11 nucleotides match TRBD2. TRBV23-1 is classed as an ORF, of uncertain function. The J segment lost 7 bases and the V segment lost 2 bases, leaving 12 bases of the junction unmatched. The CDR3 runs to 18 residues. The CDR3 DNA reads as TGCGCCAGCAGTCAACCCCGGAAACTAGCGGGGGCCGGCGGGGAGCTGTTTTTT. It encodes CASSQPRKLAGAGGELFF.

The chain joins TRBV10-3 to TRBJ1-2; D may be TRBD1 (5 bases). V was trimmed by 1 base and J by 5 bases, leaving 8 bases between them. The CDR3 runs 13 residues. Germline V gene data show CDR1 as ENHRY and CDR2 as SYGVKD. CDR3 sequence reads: CAISEWQGYGYTF. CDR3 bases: TGTGCCATCAGTGAGTGGCAGGGTTATGGCTACACCTTC.

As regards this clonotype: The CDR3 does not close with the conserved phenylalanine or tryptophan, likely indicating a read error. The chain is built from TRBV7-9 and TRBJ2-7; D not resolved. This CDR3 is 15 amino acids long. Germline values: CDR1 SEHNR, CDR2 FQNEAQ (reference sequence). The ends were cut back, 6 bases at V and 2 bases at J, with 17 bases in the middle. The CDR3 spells CASSLGDRITYEQYL. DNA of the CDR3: TGTGCCAGCAGTCTTGGGGATCGGATCACCTACGAGCAGTACCTC.

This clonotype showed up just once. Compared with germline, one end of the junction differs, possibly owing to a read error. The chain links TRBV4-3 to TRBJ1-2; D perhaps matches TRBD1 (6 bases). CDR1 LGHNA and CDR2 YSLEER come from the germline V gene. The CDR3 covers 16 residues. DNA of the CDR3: TGCTCCAGCAGCCAAGTCCCTGTCCACGGGGGCCAAGGCTACACCTTC. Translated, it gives CSSSQVPVHGGQGYTF.

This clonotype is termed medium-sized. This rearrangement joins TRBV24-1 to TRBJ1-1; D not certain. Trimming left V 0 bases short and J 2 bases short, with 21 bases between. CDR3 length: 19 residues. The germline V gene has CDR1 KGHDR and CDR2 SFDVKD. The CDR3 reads CATSDLSLDADSSNTEAFF. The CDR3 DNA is TGTGCCACCAGTGATTTGTCGCTGGATGCCGATTCTTCAAACACTGAAGCTTTCTTT.

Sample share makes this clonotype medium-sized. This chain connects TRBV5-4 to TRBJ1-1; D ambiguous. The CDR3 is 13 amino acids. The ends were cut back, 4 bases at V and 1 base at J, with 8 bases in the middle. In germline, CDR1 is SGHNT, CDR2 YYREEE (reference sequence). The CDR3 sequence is CASSIAANTEAFF. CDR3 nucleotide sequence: TGTGCCAGCAGCATAGCAGCGAACACTGAAGCTTTCTTT.

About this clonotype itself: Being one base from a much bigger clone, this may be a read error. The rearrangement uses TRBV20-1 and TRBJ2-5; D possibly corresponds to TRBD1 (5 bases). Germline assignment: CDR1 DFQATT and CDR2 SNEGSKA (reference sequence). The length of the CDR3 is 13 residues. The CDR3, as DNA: TGCAGTGCTAGTCCTGACAGCCAAGAGACCCCGTACTTC. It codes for CSASPDSQETPYF.

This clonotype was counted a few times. The CDR3 coding sequence is TGCGCCAGCAGCACATCGGGGGCTAATGAAAAACTGTTTTTT. It is translated as CASSTSGANEKLFF. This rearrangement joins TRBV5-1 to TRBJ1-4, with D maybe TRBD1 (5 bases). Looked up from germline, CDR1 is SGHRS and CDR2 is YFSETQ. The length of the CDR3 is 14 residues. The germline V and J ends were trimmed by 4 bases and 3 bases, with 10 bases remaining between them.

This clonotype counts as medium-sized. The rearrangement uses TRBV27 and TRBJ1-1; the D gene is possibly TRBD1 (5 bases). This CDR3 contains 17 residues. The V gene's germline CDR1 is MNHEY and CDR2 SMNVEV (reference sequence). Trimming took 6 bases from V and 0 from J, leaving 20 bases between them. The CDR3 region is CASSRSQAGHVNTEAFF. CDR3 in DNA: TGTGCCAGCAGCCGGTCCCAAGCAGGGCATGTGAACACTGAAGCTTTCTTT.

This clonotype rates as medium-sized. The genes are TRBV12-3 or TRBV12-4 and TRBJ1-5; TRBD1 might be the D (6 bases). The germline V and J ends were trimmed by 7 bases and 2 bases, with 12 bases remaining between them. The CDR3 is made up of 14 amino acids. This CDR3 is CASTQRGGNQPQHF. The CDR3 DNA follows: TGTGCCAGCACCCAAAGGGGGGGCAATCAGCCCCAGCATTTT.